This T cell receptor (beta chain) appears in the sequencing data of a study of control samples from healthy donors and cancer patients. Repertoires were generated with immunoSEQ multiplex PCR, while TCRdb's copy carries only in-frame clones and drops some. The data contain some 130,000 clones, roughly 92% of them seen just once; the ten biggest clones take up less than 7%. The length of the CDR3 is 15 residues. V dropped 5 bases and J dropped 1; count of bases not matched to a gene: 2. From germline, CDR1 is MGHRA and CDR2 YSYEKL. Specimen: blood. The sequence was collected from a man between 18 and 29 years old in good health. The rearrangement uses TRBV4-1 and TRBJ2-2, with TRBD1 matching 9 bases. CDR3 sequence (DNA): TGCGCCAGCAGCTTGGGACAGGGGAACACCGGGGAGCTGTTTTTT. Translating gives CASSLGQGNTGELFF.